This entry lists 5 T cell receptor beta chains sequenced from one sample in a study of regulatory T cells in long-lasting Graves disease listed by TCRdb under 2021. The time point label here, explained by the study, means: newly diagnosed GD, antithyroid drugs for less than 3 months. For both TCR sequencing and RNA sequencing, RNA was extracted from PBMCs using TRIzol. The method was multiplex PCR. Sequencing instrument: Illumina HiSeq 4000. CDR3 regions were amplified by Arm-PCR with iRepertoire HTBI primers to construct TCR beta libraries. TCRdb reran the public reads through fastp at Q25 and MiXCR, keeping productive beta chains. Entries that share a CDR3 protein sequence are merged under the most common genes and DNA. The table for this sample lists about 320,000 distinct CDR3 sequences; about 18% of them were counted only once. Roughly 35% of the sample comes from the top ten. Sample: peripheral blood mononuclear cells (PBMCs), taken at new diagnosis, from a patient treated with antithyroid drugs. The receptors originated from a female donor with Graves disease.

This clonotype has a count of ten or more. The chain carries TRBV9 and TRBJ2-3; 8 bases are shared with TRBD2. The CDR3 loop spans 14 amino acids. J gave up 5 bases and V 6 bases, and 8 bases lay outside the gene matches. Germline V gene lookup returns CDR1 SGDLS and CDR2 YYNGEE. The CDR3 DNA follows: TGTGCCAGCACTCAAGCGGGAGCGGTAGATACGCAGTATTTT. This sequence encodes CASTQAGAVDTQYF. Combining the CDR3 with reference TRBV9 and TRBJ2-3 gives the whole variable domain DSGVTQTPKHLITATGQRVTLRCSPRSGDLSVYWYQQSLDQGLQFLIQYYNGEERAKGNILERFSAQQFPDLHSELNLSSLELGDSALYFCASTQAGAVDTQYFGPGTRLTVL.

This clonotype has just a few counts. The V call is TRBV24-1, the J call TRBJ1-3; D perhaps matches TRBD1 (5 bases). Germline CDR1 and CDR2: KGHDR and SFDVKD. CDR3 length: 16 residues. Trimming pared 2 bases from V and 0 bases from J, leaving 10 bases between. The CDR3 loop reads CATSDSQGPSGNTIYF. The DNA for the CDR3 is TGTGCCACCAGTGATTCGCAGGGACCCTCTGGAAACACCATATATTTT.

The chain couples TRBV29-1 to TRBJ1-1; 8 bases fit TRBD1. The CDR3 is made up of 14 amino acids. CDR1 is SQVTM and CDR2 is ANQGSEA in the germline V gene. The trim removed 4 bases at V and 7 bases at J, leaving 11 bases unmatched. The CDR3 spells CSVGEETGGFEAFF. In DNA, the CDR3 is TGCAGCGTTGGAGAGGAAACAGGGGGATTTGAAGCTTTCTTT. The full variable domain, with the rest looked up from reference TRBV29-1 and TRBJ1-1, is SAVISQKPSRDICQRGTSLTIQCQVDSQVTMMFWYRQQPGQSLTLIATANQGSEATYESGFVIDKFPISRPNLTFSTLTVSNMSPEDSSIYLCSVGEETGGFEAFFGQGTRLTVV.

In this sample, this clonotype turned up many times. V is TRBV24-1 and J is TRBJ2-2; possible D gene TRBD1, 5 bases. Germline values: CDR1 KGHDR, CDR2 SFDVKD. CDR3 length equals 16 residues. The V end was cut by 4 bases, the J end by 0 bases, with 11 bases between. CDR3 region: CATSERVTANTGELFF. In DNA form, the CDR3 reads TGTGCCACCAGTGAAAGGGTGACAGCGAACACCGGGGAGCTGTTTTTT.

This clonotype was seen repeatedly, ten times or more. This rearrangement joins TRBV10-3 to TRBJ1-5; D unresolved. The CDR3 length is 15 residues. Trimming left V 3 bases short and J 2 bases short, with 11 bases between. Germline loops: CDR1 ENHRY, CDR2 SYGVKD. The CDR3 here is CAISDVGSGNQPQHF. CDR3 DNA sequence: TGTGCCATCAGTGATGTGGGGTCGGGCAATCAGCCCCAGCATTTT.